The T cell receptor (beta chain) described here comes from a study of T-cell reconstitution after alpha-beta-depleted transplantation in children. Study conclusions and caveats: Several hundred expanded graft clones reportedly were the source of alpha-beta T cells about two months after transplant. Most T-cell counts and diversity one year after the transplant came from T cells that were newly produced.

For TCRbeta, the library was prepared with unique molecular identifiers. One entry per CDR3 protein results from TCRdb running MiXCR on the PCR reads. The sample carries some 120,000 distinct CDR3 sequences, 23% recorded once. Worth noting for this clonotype: Its matching antigen is unknown.

CDR1 is DFQATT and CDR2 is SNEGSKA in the germline V gene (reference sequence). The CDR3 is made up of 13 amino acids. V dropped 7 bases and J dropped 7; count of bases not matched to a gene: 8. The origin of this receptor is a male patient between 2 and 9 years old who had a stem cell transplant for chronic granulomatous disease, so the T cells may come from the graft donor. The chain carries TRBV20-1 and TRBJ2-2; 8 bases match TRBD2. The sequencing here drew on PBMCs, mostly from graft donor cells, taken 180 days after TCRalphabeta/CD19-depleted stem cell transplant. The CDR3: CSGQREFVGELFF. The CDR3 nucleotides are TGCAGTGGTCAGCGGGAGTTCGTCGGGGAGCTGTTTTTT.